A selection of T cell receptor beta chains follows, all from one sample in a study of T cells in Graves' hyperthyroidism and ophthalmopathy. TCRdb fed the multiplex PCR reads into MiXCR, producing one record per CDR3 protein. The top ten hold around 5.3% of the sample, which has roughly 380,000 distinct CDR3 sequences, 12% to 15% seen once. Sequencing input: blood. The receptor source for this set is a woman between 18 and 29 years old with Graves' hyperthyroidism. CDR3s include the opening cysteine and the closing phenylalanine or tryptophan. Each record gives: J gene, V gene, clone size, D gene, CDR3 DNA, CDR3 protein. A D gene is named only where the DNA matches it firmly. Where a row states a size, it is once, few, many or the class of an expanded clone; other rows omit it.

>TRBJ2-3|TRBV20-1|many|-
TGCAGTGCTAGGGTACAGATCACAGATACGCAGTATTTT
CSARVQITDTQYF
>TRBJ1-1|TRBV6-1|-|-
TGTGCCAGCAGTGCTCGTAGGCTTCCTAACACTGAAGCTTTCTTT
CASSARRLPNTEAFF
>TRBJ2-1|TRBV28|few|-
TGTGCCAGCAGTTTTCGGACACCGCTTCACAATGAGCAGTTCTTC
CASSFRTPLHNEQFF
>TRBJ1-2|TRBV3-1|many|-
TGTGCCAGCAGCCAAGCCGGCGACTATGGCTACACCTTC
CASSQAGDYGYTF
>TRBJ1-1|TRBV30|many|-
TGTGCCTGGAGTGTGGCAGGCGGGGACACTGAAGCTTTCTTT
CAWSVAGGDTEAFF
>TRBJ1-5|TRBV20-1|-|-
TGCAGTGCTAGAGAGGCGGGGGAGAGGCCCCAGCATTTT
CSAREAGERPQHF
>TRBJ1-3|TRBV6-2/TRBV6-3|few|-
TGTGCCAGCAGTTACGATCCTGGAAACACCATATATTTT
CASSYDPGNTIYF
>TRBJ2-7|TRBV5-6|-|-
TGTGCCAGCAGCGCGTGGACAAGGGTTGAGCAGTACTTC
CASSAWTRVEQYF
>TRBJ2-1|TRBV12-3/TRBV12-4|many|TRBD2
TGTGCCAGCAGTTCGGGACTAGCCCACAATGAGCAGTTCTTC
CASSSGLAHNEQFF
>TRBJ2-7|TRBV4-1|many|TRBD2
TGCGCCAGCAGCCAAGCTAGCGGAAGCTACGAGCAGTACTTC
CASSQASGSYEQYF
>TRBJ2-7|TRBV6-9|-|TRBD2
TGTGCCAGCAGTTCCGGGACTAGCGGCTTTTTATACGAGCAGTACTTC
CASSSGTSGFLYEQYF
>TRBJ2-7|TRBV27|many|-
TGTGCCAGCAGTTTAGTCGCCCTGGGGACCGAGCAGTACTTC
CASSLVALGTEQYF
>TRBJ1-1|TRBV11-2|many|-
TGTGCCAGCAGCTTTTCAGACGGGCAATACACTGAAGCTTTCTTT
CASSFSDGQYTEAFF
>TRBJ1-1|TRBV15|many|-
TGTGCCACCAGCAGAGAGGGCTTCACTGAAGCTTTCTTT
CATSREGFTEAFF
>TRBJ1-3|TRBV3-1|many|-
TGTGCCAGCAGCCAAATACAGGGAGCATCCTCTGGAAACACCATATATTTT
CASSQIQGASSGNTIYF
>TRBJ2-7|TRBV30|-|-
TGTGCCTGGAACCACGACGGGCTCAAGCAGTACTTC
CAWNHDGLKQYF
>TRBJ2-7|TRBV6-2/TRBV6-3|many|-
TGTGCCAGCAGTTATAGCGGAGGGGGCTCCTACGAGCAGTACTTC
CASSYSGGGSYEQYF
>TRBJ2-1|TRBV11-2|-|-
TGTGCCAGCAGCTTAGATCACGGGGATGAGCAGTTCTTC
CASSLDHGDEQFF
>TRBJ1-2|TRBV19|few|-
TGTGCCAGTATCCCCGGGACGCATTCCTATGGCTACACCTTC
CASIPGTHSYGYTF
>TRBJ1-6|TRBV9|few|-
TGTGCCAGCAGCGTAGAACAGGGTGATCTAGCCCTCCACTTT
CASSVEQGDLALHF
>TRBJ2-1|TRBV7-9|many|TRBD2
TGTGCCAGCAGCTTAGTGCCAGCGGGAGTTGGTGAGCAGTTCTTC
CASSLVPAGVGEQFF
>TRBJ2-2|TRBV19|few|TRBD1
TGTGCCAGTAGTAGACAGGGGCTCGGGGAGCTGTTTTTT
CASSRQGLGELFF
>TRBJ1-3|TRBV14|-|-
TGTGCCAGCAGCCGATCGACAGGATCTGGAAACACCATATATTTT
CASSRSTGSGNTIYF
>TRBJ2-7|TRBV27|few|TRBD2
TGTGCCAGCAGTAACGGGAGGTCAACCTACGAGCAGTACTTC
CASSNGRSTYEQYF
>TRBJ1-1|TRBV27|-|TRBD1
TGTGCCAGCGGGACAGGGGATACTGAAGCTTTCTTT
CASGTGDTEAFF
>TRBJ2-7|TRBV14|few|-
TGTGCCAGCAGCCGCGGACATTTTTACGAGCAGTACTTC
CASSRGHFYEQYF